Below, 18 T cell receptor beta chains from the same sample are listed, as sequenced in a study of blood T cell repertoires in COVID-19. The protocol was immunoSEQ multiplex PCR, while the TCRdb copy is restricted to in-frame clones and leaves out a portion. The sample holds about 190,000 clones, 75% to 85% seen once. The sample consisted of peripheral blood. All receptors come from a man aged 55 to 70 with acute or convalescent COVID-19.

For the CDR3, the DNA is TGTGCCAGCAGTCCAACAGATTTCTACGAGCAGTACTTC. As protein: CASSPTDFYEQYF. V usage is TRBV6-6 and J usage is TRBJ2-7; no clear D gene. Trimming pared 5 bases from V and 3 bases from J, leaving 11 bases between. Looked up from germline, CDR1 is MNHNY and CDR2 is SVGAGI (reference sequence). There are 13 residues in the CDR3.

The J gene is TRBJ2-7, the V gene TRBV18; D is unresolved. V was pared by 4 bases and J by 5 bases, with 6 bases between. Germline V gene lookup returns CDR1 KGHSH and CDR2 LQKENI. The CDR3 totals 11 residues. The CDR3 bases are TGTGCCAGCTCACGCGATGACGAGCAGTACTTC. As protein: CASSRDDEQYF.

V usage is TRBV10-3 and J usage is TRBJ2-2; 10 bases agree with TRBD1. The CDR3 covers 14 residues. Losses at the gene ends were 11 bases for V and 3 bases for J; bases not matched to a gene: 6. Germline V gene sequence: CDR1 ENHRY, CDR2 SYGVKD. CDR3 nucleotides: TGTGCCGTCCGCGGGACAGGGGACACCGGGGAGCTGTTTTTT. This gives the protein CAVRGTGDTGELFF.

DNA for the CDR3: TGCGCCAGCAGCCAAGAACCACACCAGGGGGGAACTGAAGCTTTCTTT. Protein: CASSQEPHQGGTEAFF. This rearrangement joins TRBV4-3 to TRBJ1-1; 7 nucleotides align to TRBD1. Germline trimming cut 0 bases from V and 5 bases from J; bases unmatched to any gene: 9. This CDR3 region has 16 residues. Germline V gives CDR1 LGHNA, CDR2 YSLEER.

The genes are TRBV7-2 and TRBJ1-6, with TRBD1 matching over 7 bases. With V trimmed by 5 bases and J by 5 bases, 3 bases remained unmatched. CDR1 and CDR2 from the germline V gene are SGHTA and FQGNSA. This CDR3 has 14 amino acids. CDR3 sequence: CASSLGQNNSPLHF. The CDR3 DNA reads TGTGCCAGCAGCCTGGGACAGAATAATTCACCCCTCCACTTT. Using reference TRBV7-2 and TRBJ1-6 for the parts outside the CDR3, the full variable domain is GAGVSQSPSNKVTEKGKDVELRCDPISGHTALYWYRQSLGQGLEFLIYFQGNSAPDKSGLPSDRFSAERTGGSVSTLTIQRTQQEDSAVYLCASSLGQNNSPLHFGNGTRLTVT.

This sequence joins TRBV2 and TRBJ1-5, with 7 nucleotides matching TRBD1. Germline assignment: CDR1 SNHLY and CDR2 FYNNEI. J was trimmed by 6 bases and V by 3 bases; bases with no gene match: 11. CDR3 length: 16 residues. CDR3 amino acids: CASSEKGAAVGQPQHF. CDR3 DNA sequence: TGTGCCAGCAGTGAGAAGGGGGCGGCCGTAGGTCAGCCCCAGCATTTT.

Notes on this clone: The junction does not match germline at one end; this may be a read error. The chain combines TRBV6-5 with TRBJ1-6; D unclear. Germline lookup yields CDR1 MNHEY and CDR2 SVGAGI. The CDR3 has 11 amino acids. CDR3 residues: CASTYLGSLHF. CDR3 nucleotide sequence: TGTGCCAGCACTTACCTAGGTTCCCTCCACTTT.

CDR3 amino acids: CAWSVTSWNEQFF. The CDR3 DNA follows: TGTGCCTGGAGTGTTACTAGTTGGAATGAGCAGTTCTTC. V gene TRBV30 combines with J gene TRBJ2-1, with D perhaps matching TRBD2 (5 bases). The CDR3 spans 13 residues. V dropped 0 bases and J dropped 7 bases, with 10 bases sitting between them. Germline values: CDR1 GTSNPN, CDR2 SVGIG (reference sequence).

This sequence joins TRBV19 and TRBJ2-1; 12 bases fit TRBD2. Germline CDR1 is LNHDA and CDR2 is SQIVND (reference sequence). The CDR3 consists of 15 residues. V trimming: 4 bases; J trimming: 8 bases; junction bases outside the gene matches: 6. CDR3 in amino acids: CASSTLAGGIYEQFF. CDR3 coding DNA: TGTGCCAGTAGTACTCTAGCGGGAGGGATCTATGAGCAGTTCTTC.

The CDR3 reads CASSLGQNNYGYTF. The CDR3 nucleotides are TGTGCCAGCAGCCTTGGACAGAATAACTATGGCTACACCTTC. The V and J genes are TRBV5-4 and TRBJ1-2, with a possible D match to TRBD1 (6 bases). Germline CDR1 and CDR2: SGHNT and YYREEE (reference sequence). The ends were cut back, 4 bases at V and 1 base at J, with 11 bases in the middle. There are 14 residues in the CDR3.

This sequence joins TRBV3-1 (or the pseudogene TRBV3-2) and TRBJ2-3; D gene unclear. V dropped 4 bases and J dropped 2 bases, with 13 bases sitting between them. Germline loops: CDR1 LGHDT, CDR2 YNNKEL (reference sequence). This CDR3 region has 15 residues. This chain's CDR3 is CASSRMAVLTDTQYF. The CDR3 DNA reads TGTGCCAGCAGCCGGATGGCGGTCCTCACAGATACGCAGTATTTT.

The gene calls are TRBV6-5 and TRBJ1-6; D is possibly TRBD1 (5 bases). V was pared by 3 bases and J by 6 bases, with 9 bases between. This CDR3 is built from 14 residues. Per the germline V gene, CDR1 is MNHEY and CDR2 is SVGAGI. For the CDR3, the DNA is TGTGCCAGCAGTTATGGAGGGACTAATTCACCCCTCCACTTT. This gives the protein CASSYGGTNSPLHF.

This clone was recorded a few times. V and J are TRBV5-4 and TRBJ1-1, with a weak D call TRBD1 (6 bases). Germline lookup yields CDR1 SGHNT and CDR2 YYREEE (reference sequence). The CDR3 has 12 amino acids. Trimming removed 7 bases from V and 5 bases from J, with 12 bases in between. The CDR3 loop reads CASAKGVTEAFF. The CDR3 nucleotides read TGTGCCAGCGCGAAGGGGGTTACTGAAGCTTTCTTT.

In this sample, this clone turned up a few times. As DNA, the CDR3 is TGTGCCAGCAGTGCCACAGGGGCAGCAGGGAGCTCCTATAATTCACCCCTCCACTTT. As protein: CASSATGAAGSSYNSPLHF. This chain connects TRBV6-1 to TRBJ1-6, with TRBD1 matching 7 bases. Trimming at V came to 4 bases and at J to 0 bases, leaving 12 bases not matched to a gene. The CDR3 covers 19 residues. CDR1 MNHNS and CDR2 SASEGT come from the germline V gene.

The chain employs TRBV5-1 and TRBJ1-4; maybe TRBD1 (5 bases). The V and J ends lost 0 bases and 14 bases respectively, with 11 bases between them. CDR1 is SGHRS and CDR2 is YFSETQ in the germline V gene. The CDR3 contains 12 residues. CDR3 region: CASSLGSGRLFF. The CDR3 DNA sequence: TGCGCCAGCAGCTTGGGTTCAGGGAGGCTGTTTTTT.

V gene TRBV4-1 combines with J gene TRBJ2-2; D unclear. The germline V gene has CDR1 MGHRA and CDR2 YSYEKL. The V end was cut by 0 bases, the J end by 4 bases, with 12 bases between. This CDR3 contains 16 residues. DNA for the CDR3: TGCGCCAGCAGCCAAGATTCCCGTTATCGCACCGGGGAGCTGTTTTTT. Encoded protein: CASSQDSRYRTGELFF.

The chain is built from TRBV4-2 and TRBJ2-7, with TRBD1 matching over 7 bases. Germline V lookup: CDR1 LGHNA, CDR2 YNFKEQ. V gave up 4 bases and J gave up 5 bases; unmatched junction bases: 5. The CDR3 covers 13 residues. CDR3 sequence (DNA): TGTGCCAGCAGCCGAGAAACAGGGGACGAGCAGTACTTC. This codes for CASSRETGDEQYF.

The count of this clone is one. This chain uses TRBV5-5 with TRBJ1-1; no firm D call. Trimming left V 1 base short and J 8 bases short, with 12 bases between. The CDR3 contains 13 residues. CDR1 SGHKS and CDR2 YYEKEE come from the germline V gene (reference sequence). The CDR3 loop is CASSLPMATEAFF. CDR3 coding DNA: TGTGCCAGCAGCTTGCCAATGGCCACCGAAGCTTTCTTT.